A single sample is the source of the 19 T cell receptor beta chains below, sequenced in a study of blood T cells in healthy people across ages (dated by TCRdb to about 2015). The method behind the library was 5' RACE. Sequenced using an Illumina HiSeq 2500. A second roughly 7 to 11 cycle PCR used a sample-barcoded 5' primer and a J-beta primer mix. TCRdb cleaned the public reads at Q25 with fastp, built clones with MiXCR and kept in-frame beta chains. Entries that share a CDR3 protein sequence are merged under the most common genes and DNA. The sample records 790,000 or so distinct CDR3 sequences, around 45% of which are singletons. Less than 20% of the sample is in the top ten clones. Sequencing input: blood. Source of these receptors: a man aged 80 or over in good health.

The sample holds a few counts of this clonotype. CDR3: CASSLLRSRGEQFF. The DNA for the CDR3 is TGTGCCAGCAGCTTACTCCGTTCTCGTGGTGAGCAGTTCTTC. The V and J genes are TRBV7-2 and TRBJ2-1; D call uncertain. The CDR3 consists of 14 residues. CDR1 and CDR2 (germline): SGHTA, FQGNSA. Trimming pared 2 bases from V and 9 bases from J, leaving 14 bases between.

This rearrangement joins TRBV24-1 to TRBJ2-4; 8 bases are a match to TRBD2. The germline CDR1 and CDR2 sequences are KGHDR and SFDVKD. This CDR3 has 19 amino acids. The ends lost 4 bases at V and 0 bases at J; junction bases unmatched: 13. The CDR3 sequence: CATSDATSAGGLAKNIQYF. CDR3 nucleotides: TGTGCCACCAGTGACGCTACCTCCGCGGGGGGCCTAGCCAAAAACATTCAGTACTTC.

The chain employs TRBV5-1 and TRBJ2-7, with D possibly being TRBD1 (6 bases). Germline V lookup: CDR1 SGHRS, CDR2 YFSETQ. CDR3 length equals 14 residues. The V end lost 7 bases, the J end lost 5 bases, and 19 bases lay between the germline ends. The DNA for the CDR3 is TGCGCCAGCTTACCTGGGACACCCGGCGACGAGCAGTACTTC. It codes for CASLPGTPGDEQYF.

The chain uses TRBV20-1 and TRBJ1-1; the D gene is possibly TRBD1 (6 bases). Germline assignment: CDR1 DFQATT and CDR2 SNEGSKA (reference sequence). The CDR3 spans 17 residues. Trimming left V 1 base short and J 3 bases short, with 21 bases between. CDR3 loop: CSARVPSGVTVDTEAFF. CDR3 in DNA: TGCAGTGCTAGAGTTCCTTCAGGGGTCACCGTAGACACTGAAGCTTTCTTT.

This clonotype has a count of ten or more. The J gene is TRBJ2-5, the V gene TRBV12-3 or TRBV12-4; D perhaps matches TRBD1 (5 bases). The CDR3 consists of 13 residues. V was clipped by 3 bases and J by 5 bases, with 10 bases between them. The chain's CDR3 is CASSFNRLETQYF. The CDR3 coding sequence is TGTGCCAGCAGTTTTAACAGGTTGGAGACCCAGTACTTC.

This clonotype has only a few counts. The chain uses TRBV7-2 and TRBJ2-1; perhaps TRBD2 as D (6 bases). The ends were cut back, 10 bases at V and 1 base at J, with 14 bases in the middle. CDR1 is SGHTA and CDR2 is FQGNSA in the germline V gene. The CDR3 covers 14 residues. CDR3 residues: CATTRDLSYNEQFF. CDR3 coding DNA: TGTGCCACCACCCGGGACTTATCCTACAATGAGCAGTTCTTC.

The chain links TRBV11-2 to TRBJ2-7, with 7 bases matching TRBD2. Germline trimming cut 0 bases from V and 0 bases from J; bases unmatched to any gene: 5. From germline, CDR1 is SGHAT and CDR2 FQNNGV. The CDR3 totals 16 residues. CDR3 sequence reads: CASSLDYAGVSYEQYF. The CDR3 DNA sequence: TGTGCCAGCAGCTTAGATTATGCGGGGGTCTCCTACGAGCAGTACTTC.

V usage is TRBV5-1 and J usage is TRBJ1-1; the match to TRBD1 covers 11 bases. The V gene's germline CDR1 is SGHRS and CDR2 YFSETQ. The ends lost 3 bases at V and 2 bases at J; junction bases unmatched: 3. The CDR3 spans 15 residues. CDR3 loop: CASSSGTGGNTEAFF. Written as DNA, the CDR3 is TGCGCCAGCAGCTCCGGGACAGGGGGTAACACTGAAGCTTTCTTT.

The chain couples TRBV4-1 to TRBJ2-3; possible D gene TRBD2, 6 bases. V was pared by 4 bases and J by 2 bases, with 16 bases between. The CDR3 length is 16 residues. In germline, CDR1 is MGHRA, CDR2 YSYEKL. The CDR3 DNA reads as TGCGCCAGCAGCCCACTACGGGGGACCTACACAGATACGCAGTATTTT. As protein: CASSPLRGTYTDTQYF.

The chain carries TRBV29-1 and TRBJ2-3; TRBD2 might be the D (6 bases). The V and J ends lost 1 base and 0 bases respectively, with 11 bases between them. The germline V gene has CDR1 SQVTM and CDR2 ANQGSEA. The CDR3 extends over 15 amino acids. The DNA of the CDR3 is TGCAGCGTTGAAGGCGTGGAGGGGAGCACAGATACGCAGTATTTT. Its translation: CSVEGVEGSTDTQYF.

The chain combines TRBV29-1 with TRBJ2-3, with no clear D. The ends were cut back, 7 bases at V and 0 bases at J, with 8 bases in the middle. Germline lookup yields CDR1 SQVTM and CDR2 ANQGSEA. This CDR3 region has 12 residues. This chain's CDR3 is CSGRLSTDTQYF. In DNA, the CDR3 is TGCAGCGGTCGACTTAGCACAGATACGCAGTATTTT.

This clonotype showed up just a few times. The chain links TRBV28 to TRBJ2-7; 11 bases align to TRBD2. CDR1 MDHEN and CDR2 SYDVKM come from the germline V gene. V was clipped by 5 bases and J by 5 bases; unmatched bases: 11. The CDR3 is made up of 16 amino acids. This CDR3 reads CASSLTSGSLVDEQYF. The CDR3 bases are TGTGCCAGCAGTCTTACTAGCGGGAGTCTGGTTGACGAGCAGTACTTC.

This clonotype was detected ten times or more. CDR3 nucleotide sequence: TGTGCCAGCAGTGAAATTGTAGCGGGAGATGGGGAGCTGTTTTTT. Its translation is CASSEIVAGDGELFF. The V call is TRBV2, the J call TRBJ2-2; 9 positions agree with TRBD2. J was trimmed by 8 bases and V by 2 bases; bases with no gene match: 6. Germline loops: CDR1 SNHLY, CDR2 FYNNEI. The CDR3 has 15 residues.

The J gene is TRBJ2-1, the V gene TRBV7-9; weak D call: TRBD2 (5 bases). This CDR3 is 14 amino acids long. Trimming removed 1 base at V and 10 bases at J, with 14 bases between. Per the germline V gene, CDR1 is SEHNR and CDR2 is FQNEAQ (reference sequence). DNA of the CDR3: TGTGCCAGCAGCTTAGGGGAGCGTGAAAGGGAGCAGTTCTTC. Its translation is CASSLGEREREQFF.

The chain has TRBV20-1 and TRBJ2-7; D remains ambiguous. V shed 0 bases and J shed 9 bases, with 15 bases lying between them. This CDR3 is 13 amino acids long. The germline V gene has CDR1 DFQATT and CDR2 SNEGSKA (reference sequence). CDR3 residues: CSARDYSSRLQYF. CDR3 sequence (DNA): TGCAGTGCTAGAGATTACAGTTCCCGTCTGCAGTACTTC.

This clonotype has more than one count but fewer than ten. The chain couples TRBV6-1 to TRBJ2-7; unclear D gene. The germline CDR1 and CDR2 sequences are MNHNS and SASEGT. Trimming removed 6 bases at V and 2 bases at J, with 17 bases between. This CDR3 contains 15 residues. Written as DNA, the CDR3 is TGTGCCAGCAGGGTCCCGGGCCTGACGACCTACGAGCAGTACTTC. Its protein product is CASRVPGLTTYEQYF.

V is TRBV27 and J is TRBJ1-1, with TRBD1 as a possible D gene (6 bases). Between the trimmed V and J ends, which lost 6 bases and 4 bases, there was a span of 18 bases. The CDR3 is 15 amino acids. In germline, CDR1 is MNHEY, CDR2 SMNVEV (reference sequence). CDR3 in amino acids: CASSSPGTKGTEAFF. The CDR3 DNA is TGTGCCAGCAGCTCTCCCGGGACAAAGGGCACTGAAGCTTTCTTT.

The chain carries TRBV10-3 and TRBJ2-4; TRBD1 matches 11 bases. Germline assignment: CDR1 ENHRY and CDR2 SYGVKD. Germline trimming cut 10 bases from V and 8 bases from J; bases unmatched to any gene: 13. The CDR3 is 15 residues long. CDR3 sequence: CATRTGGGGFDIQYF. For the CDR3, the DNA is TGTGCCACCCGGACAGGGGGCGGCGGATTTGACATTCAGTACTTC.

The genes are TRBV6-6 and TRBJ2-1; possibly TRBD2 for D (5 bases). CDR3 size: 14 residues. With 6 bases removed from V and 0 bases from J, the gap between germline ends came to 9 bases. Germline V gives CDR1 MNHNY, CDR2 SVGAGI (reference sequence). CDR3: CASSREGSYNEQFF. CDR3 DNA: TGTGCCAGCAGCCGCGAGGGCTCCTACAATGAGCAGTTCTTC.